This TCR beta chain comes out of a study of blood T cell repertoires in COVID-19. Sequenced by immunoSEQ multiplex PCR; TCRdb stores in-frame clones only, minus some. This table has some 390,000 clones, 70% to 90% appearing once. V lost 2 bases and J lost 5, with 18 bases in between. CDR3 length: 16 residues. Germline V gene data show CDR1 as MNHEY and CDR2 as SVGEGT. This clonotype was sampled from a woman in her thirties or forties with COVID-19, enrolled during active disease. Sequenced: peripheral blood. This rearrangement joins TRBV6-2 or TRBV6-3 to TRBJ1-2, with a tentative D call TRBD1 (6 bases). The CDR3 here is CASSYPRDRRSYGYTF. Written as DNA, the CDR3 is TGTGCCAGCAGTTACCCGAGAGACAGGAGATCGTATGGCTACACCTTC.